The entry below gives a single TCR beta chain sequence along with its context. The data originate from a study of blood T cell repertoires in COVID-19. Study context: Specimens from acute and convalescent COVID-19 originated in the United States, Italy and Spain. In each case, the material was cDNA or gDNA derived from T cells, B-cell-depleted T cells, or PBMCs.

V lost 3 bases to trimming and J lost 5 bases, with 10 bases between them. CDR1 is LNHDA and CDR2 is SQIVND in the germline V gene (reference sequence). The CDR3 runs 14 residues. Only in-frame clones appear in the TCRdb table, and some are missing; sequencing was by immunoSEQ multiplex PCR. This repertoire shows approximately 320,000 clones, roughly 85% found once; its top ten account for 7.2%. The source material was peripheral blood. The sequence came from a human donor in a cohort sampled during active COVID-19. The chain uses TRBV19 and TRBJ1-4, with no clear D. CDR3: CASSIQVRNEKLFF. The CDR3 region has the DNA TGTGCCAGTAGTATTCAGGTTAGGAATGAAAAACTGTTTTTT.